These T cell receptor beta chains were read from a single sample in a study of regulatory T cells in long-lasting Graves disease. MiXCR, applied by TCRdb to the multiplex PCR reads, yields one record per CDR3 protein. The sample carries roughly 420,000 distinct CDR3 sequences, over 15% recorded once. These data were likewise used in another study, on T cells in Graves' hyperthyroidism and ophthalmopathy.

The sample was peripheral blood mononuclear cells (PBMCs), taken at new diagnosis, from a patient treated with antithyroid drugs. The receptor set was obtained from a woman between 18 and 30 years old with Graves disease. Both conserved end residues are part of each CDR3. A D gene is named only where the DNA matches it firmly. Some rows mark clone size as missing; the rest say once, few, many or name a class of expanded clone.

CDR3nt	CDR3aa	d_gene	j_gene	v_gene	abundance
TGTGCCAGCAGTCGGGGACAGGGCGAGACTGAAGCTTTCTTT	CASSRGQGETEAFF	TRBD1	TRBJ1-1	TRBV2	.
TGTGCCAGCAGTTTTCGGAGGGAGTTGGCCGGGGAGCTGTTTTTT	CASSFRRELAGELFF	.	TRBJ2-2	TRBV12-3/TRBV12-4	many
TGTGCCAGCAGTTTGTGGCAGGGGGTCTACGAGCAGTACTTC	CASSLWQGVYEQYF	TRBD1	TRBJ2-7	TRBV28	many
TGTGCCTGGAGTGTACTGACTGATGGCTACACCTTC	CAWSVLTDGYTF	.	TRBJ1-2	TRBV30	few
TGTGCCTGGAGTGCCCTACACTCCTACAATGAGCAGTTCTTC	CAWSALHSYNEQFF	.	TRBJ2-1	TRBV30	many
TGCGCCAGCAGCCAAGATGTAGTCCCGTACGAGCAGTACTTC	CASSQDVVPYEQYF	.	TRBJ2-7	TRBV4-1	.
TGTGCCAGCACGGCTCGGGACGGGAGGGTGAAAGAGCAGTACTTC	CASTARDGRVKEQYF	TRBD2	TRBJ2-7	TRBV11-3	many
TGTGCCAGCGGTCAGGGTACCAATTCACCCCTCCACTTT	CASGQGTNSPLHF	.	TRBJ1-6	TRBV2	many
TGTGCCACCAGTGAAGGGGGCTGGGACACTGAAGCTTTCTTT	CATSEGGWDTEAFF	TRBD1	TRBJ1-1	TRBV24-1	many
TGTGCCAGCAGCCAACCGAATGAGCAGTTCTTC	CASSQPNEQFF	.	TRBJ2-1	TRBV3-1	.
TGTGCCAGCAGCCCCCCAGGTAGTTTCGAGCAGTACTTC	CASSPPGSFEQYF	.	TRBJ2-7	TRBV7-9	few
TGTGCCAGCAGTTCAGGACACATTGTAGCAGATACGCAGTATTTT	CASSSGHIVADTQYF	.	TRBJ2-3	TRBV27	few
TGCGCCAGCAGCTTGGCCGAGGGTGGGCAAGCTTTCTTT	CASSLAEGGQAFF	.	TRBJ1-1	TRBV5-1	few
TGTGCCAGCAGTTTCCAGACAGGGGGCACGGATGAGCAGTTCTTC	CASSFQTGGTDEQFF	TRBD1	TRBJ2-1	TRBV27	many
TGTGCCTGGAGTGTACTGAGGGGGGATGAGCAGTTCTTC	CAWSVLRGDEQFF	.	TRBJ2-1	TRBV30	many
TGTGCCAGCAGTAACAGCCCTGGGTCTGAAGCTTTCTTT	CASSNSPGSEAFF	.	TRBJ1-1	TRBV2	many
TGCAGCGTTGACCTCTATGGCTACACCTTC	CSVDLYGYTF	.	TRBJ1-2	TRBV29-1	many
TGTGCCAGCAGCTTAGAGGGACAGGTCCAATACAATGAGCAGTTCTTC	CASSLEGQVQYNEQFF	TRBD1	TRBJ2-1	TRBV7-8	many
TGTGCCAGCAGTTTATCGGAACATACGCAGTATTTT	CASSLSEHTQYF	.	TRBJ2-3	TRBV12-3/TRBV12-4	many
TGTGCCAGCAGCTTAACGGCCTGGGCAGCCTATGGCTACACCTTC	CASSLTAWAAYGYTF	.	TRBJ1-2	TRBV5-5	few
TGTGCCAGCAGCCAAAATCGATTCCTCGGCGACACTGAAGCTTTCTTT	CASSQNRFLGDTEAFF	.	TRBJ1-1	TRBV14	.
TGTGCCAGTAGTCACAGGAGCAGGCCCTACGAGCAGTACTTC	CASSHRSRPYEQYF	.	TRBJ2-7	TRBV19	many
TGTGCCAGCAAAAATACAGGACAGGGGGCTTGGTGGCAAGAGACCCAGTACTTC	CASKNTGQGAWWQETQYF	TRBD1	TRBJ2-5	TRBV6-1	many
TGTGCCACCAGTGATCCGAAGGACAGGGCGGTGGAGACCCAGTACTTC	CATSDPKDRAVETQYF	TRBD1	TRBJ2-5	TRBV24-1	many
TGTGCCAGCACGGGGCGTTATGGCTACACCTTC	CASTGRYGYTF	.	TRBJ1-2	TRBV28	.
TGTGCCAGCAGCTTCAGGGACCCGAATTCACCCCTCCACTTT	CASSFRDPNSPLHF	.	TRBJ1-6	TRBV7-8	many
TGCGCCAGCAGCCAAGACCCAGGGTCGGGGACCGGGGAGCTGTTTTTT	CASSQDPGSGTGELFF	.	TRBJ2-2	TRBV4-3	.
TGTGCCAGCAGTTGGGCCGGGACAGGGGGGACTGGGGCCAACGTCCTGACTTTC	CASSWAGTGGTGANVLTF	TRBD1	TRBJ2-6	TRBV11-1	.
TGTGCCAGCAGCGGAGCGCCGAACACTGAAGCTTTCTTT	CASSGAPNTEAFF	.	TRBJ1-1	TRBV9	few
TGCGCCAGCAGCCGAACCAAAGAGACTGAAGCTTTCTTT	CASSRTKETEAFF	.	TRBJ1-1	TRBV4-3	many
TGTGCCAGCAGCTTAGGAGGATTCAGCATTCAGTACTTC	CASSLGGFSIQYF	.	TRBJ2-4	TRBV11-2	many
TGCGCCAGCAGCGAGACAGAATCCTATGGCTACACCTTC	CASSETESYGYTF	.	TRBJ1-2	TRBV5-1	.
TGTGCCTGGAGTCGCGTTGGAGTAGCTTTCTTT	CAWSRVGVAFF	.	TRBJ1-1	TRBV30	many
TGTGCCAGCAGTGCAAGGGGAGGTGGGTACGAGCAGTACTTC	CASSARGGGYEQYF	.	TRBJ2-7	TRBV6-1	few
TGTGCCAGCTCACCACCGACCGGGACCGCAGATACGCAGTATTTT	CASSPPTGTADTQYF	.	TRBJ2-3	TRBV18	many
TGTGCCAGCAGCTCCGGGACTAGGGCTACCTACGAGCAGTACTTC	CASSSGTRATYEQYF	TRBD2	TRBJ2-7	TRBV3-1	few
TGTGCCAGCAGCCCCCCGCCTAGCGGGAGGTTTTATGAGCAGTTCTTC	CASSPPPSGRFYEQFF	TRBD2	TRBJ2-1	TRBV3-1	few
TGCGCCAGCAGCTTGTTTTGGGACTCCAACTACAATGAGCAGTTCTTC	CASSLFWDSNYNEQFF	.	TRBJ2-1	TRBV5-1	many
TGTGCCACCAGTCGCCGGGAGAACACTGAAGCTTTCTTT	CATSRRENTEAFF	.	TRBJ1-1	TRBV27	few
TGCGCCAGCAGCTCAATCCCCCGAAACAATGAGCAGTTCTTC	CASSSIPRNNEQFF	.	TRBJ2-1	TRBV5-1	many
TGCAGCGTCGGGACAGGGGGCGACTATGGCTACACCTTC	CSVGTGGDYGYTF	TRBD1	TRBJ1-2	TRBV29-1	.
TGTGCCAGCTCACCATCCGAGCAGGGTTCCTACGAGCAGTACTTC	CASSPSEQGSYEQYF	.	TRBJ2-7	TRBV18	.
TGTGCCAGCAGCCAAGATTTGGTACCCTCCTACGAGCAGTACTTC	CASSQDLVPSYEQYF	.	TRBJ2-7	TRBV3-1	many
TGCGCCACCTCAATTGGACTAGCGGGAGGGGAGCAGTACTTC	CATSIGLAGGEQYF	TRBD2	TRBJ2-7	TRBV5-1	few
TGTGCCAGCAGTTTCGGTCGTCGGCGGGAGATACCTGGGGACAATGAGCAGTTCTTC	CASSFGRRREIPGDNEQFF	TRBD2	TRBJ2-1	TRBV28	.
TGTGCCAGCAGCTTGGGGCCGGACACCGCAGATACGCAGTATTTT	CASSLGPDTADTQYF	.	TRBJ2-3	TRBV13	.
TGTGCCAGCAGATGGGCGGGAGGCAGGAATGAGCAGTTCTTC	CASRWAGGRNEQFF	TRBD2	TRBJ2-1	TRBV27	many
TGTGCCAGCACCCAAGGGGCGGGAGGAAATGAGCAGTTCTTC	CASTQGAGGNEQFF	TRBD2	TRBJ2-1	TRBV6-2/TRBV6-3	few
TGCAGTGCTGAAAAGGACGGTGGGGTGGGGGGGTCCTACGAGCAGTACTTC	CSAEKDGGVGGSYEQYF	TRBD2	TRBJ2-7	TRBV20-1	many
TGCGCCAGCAGCTACGGACAGCTGGGACTAGCGGGGGAGCAAGAGACCCAGTACTTC	CASSYGQLGLAGEQETQYF	TRBD2	TRBJ2-5	TRBV5-1	few
TGCGCCAGCAGCTTGGGTCGCGAGGTATTGGAGCAGTTCTTC	CASSLGREVLEQFF	.	TRBJ2-1	TRBV5-1	many
TGTGCCAGCGACGACCGGGCAGTGAACACTGAAGCTTTCTTT	CASDDRAVNTEAFF	.	TRBJ1-1	TRBV6-1	few
TGTGCCAGCAGCTCGGGACTAACCTACAATGAGCAGTTCTTC	CASSSGLTYNEQFF	TRBD2	TRBJ2-1	TRBV11-3	.
TGCGCCAGCAGCCAAGAACAGAGACGAAACGGAAAACTGTTTTTT	CASSQEQRRNGKLFF	.	TRBJ1-4	TRBV4-3	.
TGCGCCAGCAGCTTCGGCGGGACCCACTACGAGCAGTACTTC	CASSFGGTHYEQYF	.	TRBJ2-7	TRBV5-1	many
TGCAGTGCTAGCTCCCTGCTTCGGGGGTTGGATTTCAAAAGCATTCAGTACTTC	CSASSLLRGLDFKSIQYF	.	TRBJ2-4	TRBV20-1	.
TGTGCCAGCAGTTCACAGGGGGCGCTGTCCACTGAAGCTTTCTTT	CASSSQGALSTEAFF	TRBD1	TRBJ1-1	TRBV12-3/TRBV12-4	few